This T cell receptor (delta chain) is drawn from a study of gamma-delta chains in newborns, infants, children. As for the study in general: Polyclonal expansion of innate γδ T cells after birth follows microbial exposure.

Germline V gene data show CDR1 as GEAIGNYY and CDR2 as EKD. CDR3 length equals 18 residues. TCRdb ran CATT on the reads. The sample records roughly 7,200 delta-chain clones, roughly 0.62% being singletons. This clone has a handful of counts. TCRdb's protein for this DNA is that of a much larger clone and differs from the translation at residue 15, likely a read error; the protein shown is the DNA translation. The receptor was isolated from a child who was a newborn, infant or young child, either healthy, febrile or measles-vaccinated (not recorded which). The sequenced sample was blood. The chain has TRDV2 and TRDJ3; 8 nucleotides align to TRDD3. Written as DNA, the CDR3 is TGTGCCTGTGACGAATGGGGGATCAGCTCCTGGGACACCCGACGGATGTTTTTC. Protein sequence: CACDEWGISSWDTRRMFF.